One sample yielded the 20 T cell receptor beta chains listed below, sequenced in a study of cytomegalovirus exposure and HLA in healthy donors. Vbeta (60) and Jbeta (13) primers were used in the PCR. Clones were read by immunoSEQ multiplex PCR, and TCRdb kept only the in-frame ones, dropping some. Of 55,000 to 75,000 clones listed, roughly two thirds were seen once; the top ten hold around 17%. The material sequenced was PBMCs. The receptor source for this set is a man in his forties or fifties in good health and CMV-seropositive.

The sample holds a few counts of this clone. The V and J genes are TRBV2 and TRBJ1-4; 7 bases are shared with TRBD1. The CDR3 sequence is 13 residues long. The J segment lost 7 bases and the V segment lost 8 bases, leaving 7 bases of the junction unmatched. Germline V gene lookup returns CDR1 SNHLY and CDR2 FYNNEI. CDR3 sequence reads: CASQRQGPEKLFF. The CDR3 DNA follows: TGTGCCAGCCAGAGACAGGGTCCTGAAAAACTGTTTTTT.

The chain links TRBV9 to TRBJ2-7, with 7 bases fitting TRBD2. Germline V gene lookup returns CDR1 SGDLS and CDR2 YYNGEE. J lost 2 bases, V lost 0 bases, and 5 bases had no gene match. The CDR3 contains 15 residues. The CDR3 sequence: CASSVGGGSPYEQYF. The DNA of the CDR3 is TGTGCCAGCAGCGTAGGGGGCGGGAGCCCCTACGAGCAGTACTTC.

This chain connects TRBV7-9 to TRBJ2-7, with D maybe TRBD1 (6 bases). Germline V CDR1 and CDR2: SEHNR, FQNEAQ (reference sequence). V lost 8 bases to trimming and J lost 2 bases, with 13 bases between them. The CDR3 has 13 amino acids. CDR3 amino acids: CASQDSFTYEQYF. The CDR3 DNA reads TGTGCCAGCCAGGACAGCTTTACCTACGAGCAGTACTTC. The whole variable domain, filled in from reference TRBV7-9 and TRBJ2-7, reads DTGVSQNPRHKITKRGQNVTFRCDPISEHNRLYWYRQTLGQGPEFLTYFQNEAQLEKSRLLSDRFSAERPKGSFSTLEIQRTEQGDSAMYLCASQDSFTYEQYFGPGTRLTVT.

This chain joins TRBV6-6 and TRBJ2-3, with 9 bases lining up with TRBD2. Trimming cost V 4 bases and J 7 bases; bases outside gene matches: 12. The CDR3 is 16 residues long. Germline-derived CDR1 and CDR2 are MNHNY and SVGAGI (reference sequence). The CDR3 loop is CASSLSQREVSNTQYF. DNA of the CDR3: TGTGCCAGCAGTTTATCCCAGCGGGAGGTATCAAATACGCAGTATTTT.

This chain uses TRBV5-4 with TRBJ2-7; TRBD1 agrees at 9 bases. The CDR3 consists of 13 residues. V gave up 2 bases and J gave up 12 bases; unmatched junction bases: 9. From germline, CDR1 is SGHNT and CDR2 YYREEE (reference sequence). The CDR3 here is CASSFHGGQGWYF. In DNA, the CDR3 is TGTGCCAGCAGCTTCCACGGCGGACAGGGGTGGTACTTC.

This clone was observed a handful of times. CDR3 bases: TGCGCCAGCAGCCAAGGGGCAGTAATGGTGGAGACCCAGTACTTC. As protein: CASSQGAVMVETQYF. J is TRBJ2-5 and V is TRBV4-3; D unresolved. V shed 1 base and J shed 5 bases, with 14 bases lying between them. Germline CDR1 reads LGHNA; CDR2 reads YSLEER. This CDR3 has 15 residues.

The rearrangement joins TRBV10-3 to TRBJ2-3, with TRBD2 identical over 7 bases. The germline gives CDR1 ENHRY, CDR2 SYGVKD. The CDR3 has 15 amino acids. V was clipped by 10 bases and J by 0 bases; unmatched bases: 10. CDR3 sequence reads: CATMRERTSTDTQYF. The CDR3 region has the DNA TGTGCCACCATGCGGGAGCGGACTAGCACAGATACGCAGTATTTT.

The chain's CDR3 is CATSTSGGELFF. The CDR3 nucleotides are TGTGCCACCAGCACTAGTGGCGGGGAGCTGTTTTTT. The chain couples TRBV15 to TRBJ2-2; no clear D gene. There are 12 residues in the CDR3. Deletions cut 4 bases from V and 7 bases from J, with 7 bases between. Germline CDR1 is LNHNV and CDR2 is YYDKDF (reference sequence).

The chain has TRBV6-1 and TRBJ2-7, with 8 bases that match TRBD2. Germline V gene lookup returns CDR1 MNHNS and CDR2 SASEGT. Trimming at V came to 3 bases and at J to 2 bases, leaving 12 bases not matched to a gene. The length of the CDR3 is 17 residues. The CDR3 nucleotides read TGTGCCAGCAGTGACCCGCTGGCTAGCGGGCTAACCTACGAGCAGTACTTC. This sequence encodes CASSDPLASGLTYEQYF.

The rearrangement links TRBV6-1 to TRBJ2-7; no clear D gene. The CDR3 has 13 amino acids. V was shortened by 2 bases and J by 2 bases, with 7 bases between the two germline ends. In germline, CDR1 is MNHNS, CDR2 SASEGT. The CDR3, as DNA: TGTGCCAGCAGTGAAATCACTACCTACGAGCAGTACTTC. Its protein is CASSEITTYEQYF.

The J gene is TRBJ2-5, the V gene TRBV5-1; perhaps TRBD1 as D (6 bases). The end of the DNA fits TRBJ2-7 better, so the J call may be wrong. The CDR3 sequence is 14 residues long. Germline CDR1 and CDR2: SGHRS and YFSETQ. This chain's CDR3 is CASSLAGQPYEQYF. CDR3 coding DNA: TGCGCCAGCAGCTTGGCGGGACAACCCTACGAGCAGTACTTC.

This sequence joins TRBV5-4 and TRBJ2-3; 9 positions agree with TRBD1. Germline V lookup: CDR1 SGHNT, CDR2 YYREEE (reference sequence). The ends lost 4 bases at V and 13 bases at J; junction bases unmatched: 7. This CDR3 comprises 12 residues. CDR3 region: CASSAWDREKYF. The CDR3 region has the DNA TGTGCCAGCAGCGCCTGGGACAGGGAGAAGTATTTT. The full variable domain, with the rest looked up from reference TRBV5-4 and TRBJ2-3, is ETGVTQSPTHLIKTRGQQVTLRCSSQSGHNTVSWYQQALGQGPQFIFQYYREEENGRGNFPPRFSGLQFPNYSSELNVNALELDDSALYLCASSAWDREKYFGPGTRLTVL.

This chain uses TRBV7-9 with TRBJ1-2; 8 positions agree with TRBD1. In germline, CDR1 is SEHNR, CDR2 FQNEAQ (reference sequence). J gave up 4 bases and V 5 bases, and 3 bases lay outside the gene matches. This CDR3 has 13 residues. The CDR3 loop reads CASSRTGPYGYTF. The CDR3 coding sequence is TGTGCCAGCAGCCGGACAGGGCCCTATGGCTACACCTTC.

The chain links TRBV7-9 to TRBJ1-6; the D gene is possibly TRBD1 (5 bases). CDR1 is SEHNR, CDR2 FQNEAQ, per germline (reference sequence). The germline V and J ends were trimmed by 5 bases and 0 bases, with 20 bases remaining between them. The CDR3 is 19 amino acids. The CDR3 DNA is TGTGCCAGCAGCCGTCCGCGATCAGGGCTCTTCTCCTATAATTCACCCCTCCACTTT. It is translated as CASSRPRSGLFSYNSPLHF. Full variable domain (missing parts from reference TRBV7-9 and TRBJ1-6): DTGVSQNPRHKITKRGQNVTFRCDPISEHNRLYWYRQTLGQGPEFLTYFQNEAQLEKSRLLSDRFSAERPKGSFSTLEIQRTEQGDSAMYLCASSRPRSGLFSYNSPLHFGNGTRLTVT.

The J gene is TRBJ2-7, the V gene TRBV18; perhaps TRBD1 as D (6 bases). V lost 3 bases and J 3 bases, leaving 9 bases between the germline ends. Germline CDR1 reads KGHSH; CDR2 reads LQKENI. The CDR3 sequence is 13 residues long. This CDR3 is CASSPRQDYEQYF. The CDR3 DNA sequence: TGTGCCAGCTCACCGAGACAGGACTACGAGCAGTACTTC.

The V gene is TRBV4-2, the J gene TRBJ2-7; 16 bases are shared with TRBD2. Germline V lookup: CDR1 LGHNA, CDR2 YNFKEQ. The CDR3 is 17 residues long. The ends lost 4 bases at V and 3 bases at J; junction bases unmatched: 6. This CDR3 reads CASSRGLAGGPGYEQYF. CDR3 nucleotide sequence: TGTGCCAGCAGCCGGGGACTAGCGGGAGGGCCGGGCTACGAGCAGTACTTC.

The chain uses TRBV14 and TRBJ2-1; D is perhaps TRBD1 (6 bases). In germline, CDR1 is SGHDN, CDR2 FVKESK. Trimming took off 4 bases at V and 0 bases at J, with 16 bases between the two ends. The CDR3 length is 17 residues. In DNA, the CDR3 is TGTGCCAGCAGCCTAGACATAACAGGGAGCTCCTACAATGAGCAGTTCTTC. Translation gives CASSLDITGSSYNEQFF.

This chain joins TRBV4-3 and TRBJ1-5, with unresolved D. Trimming took off 1 base at V and 4 bases at J, with 5 bases between the two ends. The CDR3 extends over 13 amino acids. Germline V CDR1 and CDR2: LGHNA, YSLEER. In nucleotides, the CDR3 is TGCGCCAGCAGCCAAGCCCTGAATCAGCCCCAGCATTTT. Its protein is CASSQALNQPQHF.

About this clone itself: Germline is not matched at one junction end, which may reflect a read error. V usage is TRBV10-3 and J usage is TRBJ2-7; D perhaps matches TRBD1 (7 bases). The CDR3 spans 15 residues. Germline values: CDR1 ENHRY, CDR2 SYGVKD. The CDR3 bases are TGTGCCACCAGTGAGCTTAGACAGGGAGCGGGCGAGCAGTACTTC. This sequence encodes CATSELRQGAGEQYF.

The J gene is TRBJ1-5, the V gene TRBV7-8; no reliable D call. Trimming removed 1 base at V and 1 base at J, with 11 bases between. The CDR3 sequence is 16 residues long. CDR1 is SGHVS and CDR2 is FQNEAQ in the germline V gene. The CDR3 protein is CASSLVAGLSNQPQHF. CDR3 DNA: TGTGCCAGCAGCTTAGTAGCCGGACTCAGCAATCAGCCCCAGCATTTT.